The T cell receptor (beta chain) described here comes from a study of control samples from healthy donors and cancer patients. CDR3 length equals 15 residues. V was shortened by 4 bases and J by 7 bases, with 19 bases between the two germline ends. The germline CDR1 and CDR2 sequences are SGHRS and YFSETQ. This table comes from immunoSEQ multiplex PCR, and its TCRdb copy is limited to in-frame clones, with some not included. The sample gives approximately 120,000 clones, about nine tenths of which show up once; roughly 4% is in the top ten. This rearrangement joins TRBV5-1 to TRBJ2-3; the D is unclear. The receptor was isolated from a human donor in good health. The donor label of this sample is uncertain. The sequencing sample was made of blood. The chain's CDR3 is CASSNHRANPYTQYF. For the CDR3, the DNA is TGCGCCAGCAGCAATCACCGGGCAAACCCCTATACGCAGTATTTT.